The 6 T cell receptor beta chains presented below share a single source sample, sequenced in a study of T-cell reconstitution after alpha-beta-depleted transplantation in children. Using unique molecular identifiers, the investigators prepared the TCRbeta library. TCRdb recomputed calls from the PCR reads with MiXCR, one row per CDR3 protein. Among 150,000 to 200,000 distinct CDR3 sequences listed, about 6% were seen once. The sequencing here drew on PBMCs, taken before TCRalphabeta/CD19-depleted stem cell transplant. Source of these receptors: a girl less than two years old with combined immunodeficiency, due to receive a stem cell transplant.

There are many counts of this clonotype. DNA of the CDR3: TGCGCCAGCAGCCTCAAGCGGGAGGGCCTCCGGGATACGCAGTATTTT. Its translation is CASSLKREGLRDTQYF. This chain links TRBV4-1 with TRBJ2-3; 10 bases are a match to TRBD2. This CDR3 region has 16 residues. Germline CDR1 and CDR2: MGHRA and YSYEKL. V lost 4 bases to trimming and J lost 6 bases; unmatched junction nucleotides: 10.

This clonotype has a count of ten or more. The V call is TRBV12-3 or TRBV12-4, the J call TRBJ2-6; 10 bases map to TRBD1. V dropped 7 bases and J dropped 3; count of bases not matched to a gene: 21. The CDR3 extends over 21 amino acids. As DNA, the CDR3 is TGTGCCAGCACTTACGTCTTTGGCCCGGGACAGGGGTATAATGGGGCCAACGTCCTGACTTTC. As protein: CASTYVFGPGQGYNGANVLTF.

As to this clonotype: This may arise from a read error, as a much more abundant clone is one base away. The chain couples TRBV10-2 to TRBJ2-7; TRBD2 matches 10 bases. The CDR3 is 13 residues long. In germline, CDR1 is WSHSY, CDR2 SAAADI. Trimming took 7 bases from V and 9 from J; bases not matched to a gene: 9. CDR3 nucleotides: TGCGCCAGCAAGCAGCGGGAGGGCCACGCGCAGTACTTC. This translates into CASKQREGHAQYF.

This clonotype was observed at least ten times. The DNA of the CDR3 is TGCAGCGTTGATAGGCCTAGCGGGGGGGATGAGCAGTTCTTC. Translation gives CSVDRPSGGDEQFF. The genes are TRBV29-1 and TRBJ2-1; TRBD2 matches 12 bases. This CDR3 is built from 14 residues. With V trimmed by 3 bases and J by 8 bases, 5 bases remained unmatched. Germline V lookup: CDR1 SQVTM, CDR2 ANQGSEA.

This clonotype was observed many times. The V and J genes are TRBV10-3 and TRBJ2-1; D unclear. V was trimmed by 0 bases and J by 0 bases, leaving 15 bases between them. The CDR3 consists of 18 residues. The V gene's germline CDR1 is ENHRY and CDR2 SYGVKD. The CDR3 DNA is TGTGCCATCAGTGAGTCGAGCGTGTATTGGAGCTCCTACAATGAGCAGTTCTTC. Its translation: CAISESSVYWSSYNEQFF.

This clonotype was detected many times. J is TRBJ2-5 and V is TRBV3-1, with D uncertain. Trimming stripped 3 bases from V and 1 base from J, with 15 bases between. Germline V CDR1 and CDR2: LGHDT, YNNKEL (reference sequence). The CDR3 has 16 residues. CDR3 sequence: CASSQWLSAPQETQYF. In DNA form, the CDR3 reads TGTGCCAGCAGCCAGTGGTTGAGCGCCCCCCAAGAGACCCAGTACTTC.